The next 10 T cell receptor beta chains were all read from a single sample in a study of T cells in Graves' hyperthyroidism and ophthalmopathy. Template material for amplifying TCR beta CDR3 regions consisted of RNA transcripts. First-round RT-PCR targeting the TCR CDR3 was performed with the HTBI primer set. MiXCR was run by TCRdb on the multiplex PCR reads, yielding one entry per CDR3 protein. This sample has about 270,000 distinct CDR3 sequences, with approximately 20% found just once. Sequenced input: blood. Source of these receptors: a man younger than 40 with Graves' ophthalmopathy.

The chain carries TRBV7-3 and TRBJ2-1; 8 nucleotides agree with TRBD2. The CDR3 has 18 amino acids. Germline V gene lookup returns CDR1 SGHTA and CDR2 FQGTGA. V shed 2 bases, J shed 5 bases, and the junction held 14 bases outside the gene matches. The DNA of the CDR3 is TGTGCCAGCAGCTTAGCCGTAGCGGGACGCTTTAATAACAATGAGCAGTTCTTC. This sequence encodes CASSLAVAGRFNNNEQFF.

There are a few counts of this clonotype. CDR3: CASSFNHGTGGFETQYF. The CDR3 DNA sequence: TGTGCCAGCAGTTTTAATCACGGGACAGGGGGCTTTGAGACCCAGTACTTC. This rearrangement joins TRBV12-3 or TRBV12-4 to TRBJ2-5, with 12 bases identical to TRBD1. The CDR3 runs 17 residues. Losses at the gene ends were 3 bases for V and 5 bases for J; bases not matched to a gene: 10.

This clonotype was picked up a small number of times. The rearrangement joins TRBV5-6 to TRBJ1-5; D gene ambiguous. V lost 3 bases, J lost 5 bases, and 12 bases lay in between. Germline-derived CDR1 and CDR2 are SGHDT and YYEEEE. The CDR3 contains 14 residues. The CDR3 region has the DNA TGTGCCAGCAGCTGGGGAGAGGGAGATCAGCCCCAGCATTTT. Residues: CASSWGEGDQPQHF.

The V gene is TRBV10-2, the J gene TRBJ2-7, with 8 bases lining up with TRBD1. There are 16 residues in the CDR3. The germline V gene has CDR1 WSHSY and CDR2 SAAADI. J gave up 3 bases and V 11 bases, and 18 bases lay outside the gene matches. In DNA form, the CDR3 reads TGCGCCGCCCGGCGGATGAGGGCCACAGGGGGCTACGAGCAGTACTTC. Encoded protein: CAARRMRATGGYEQYF.

The genes are TRBV28 and TRBJ1-1; D possibly corresponds to TRBD1 (5 bases). The V gene's germline CDR1 is MDHEN and CDR2 SYDVKM. The ends were cut back, 0 bases at V and 2 bases at J, with 13 bases in the middle. The CDR3 consists of 16 residues. The CDR3 loop reads CASSLWGRRLNTEAFF. In nucleotides, the CDR3 is TGTGCCAGCAGTTTATGGGGACGACGGCTAAACACTGAAGCTTTCTTT.

The V and J genes are TRBV5-4 and TRBJ2-1; TRBD2 matches at 13 bases. The CDR3 spans 15 residues. V was clipped by 4 bases and J by 5 bases; unmatched bases: 3. Germline V gene data show CDR1 as SGHNT and CDR2 as YYREEE (reference sequence). CDR3 sequence (DNA): TGTGCCAGCAGCGCGGGACTAGCGGGGAACAATGAGCAGTTCTTC. This gives the protein CASSAGLAGNNEQFF.

This clonotype was counted between two and nine times. V is TRBV30 and J is TRBJ2-1, with D possibly TRBD2 on 5 matching bases. Germline lookup yields CDR1 GTSNPN and CDR2 SVGIG (reference sequence). V lost 5 bases and J 7 bases, leaving 15 bases between the germline ends. The CDR3 covers 13 residues. In nucleotides, the CDR3 is TGTGCCTGGGCGTCCGGGAAAAGGAATGAGCAGTTCTTC. Its protein is CAWASGKRNEQFF.

This chain connects TRBV19 to TRBJ1-2; perhaps TRBD1 as D (5 bases). This CDR3 comprises 14 residues. Trimming took 5 bases from V and 3 from J, leaving 13 bases between them. CDR1 and CDR2 from the germline V gene are LNHDA and SQIVND (reference sequence). CDR3 nucleotides: TGTGCCAGTAGTCGGTGGGGACTGGACTATGGCTACACCTTC. As protein: CASSRWGLDYGYTF.

This clonotype was counted between two and nine times. The J gene is TRBJ1-4, the V gene TRBV5-1; D gene uncertain. CDR3 length: 15 residues. Germline CDR1 is SGHRS and CDR2 is YFSETQ. V lost 4 bases to trimming and J lost 0 bases, with 10 bases between them. The CDR3 is CASSRRLATNEKLFF. The CDR3 coding sequence is TGCGCCAGCAGCAGGCGGCTTGCAACTAATGAAAAACTGTTTTTT. The variable domain in full, completed from reference TRBV5-1 and TRBJ1-4, reads KAGVTQTPRYLIKTRGQQVTLSCSPISGHRSVSWYQQTPGQGLQFLFEYFSETQRNKGNFPGRFSGRQFSNSRSEMNVSTLELGDSALYLCASSRRLATNEKLFFGSGTQLSVL.

V usage is TRBV7-3 and J usage is TRBJ2-7; D gene uncertain. V was cut by 5 bases and J by 6 bases, with 11 bases left in between. CDR1 and CDR2 (germline): SGHTA, FQGTGA. This CDR3 is built from 12 residues. Written as DNA, the CDR3 is TGTGCCAGCAGCCCCGTAGGGCCCGAGCAGTACTTC. Its translation: CASSPVGPEQYF.